Listed here are 25 T cell receptor beta chains from one sample, sequenced in a study of shared clonotypes between healthy human individuals. Generated by immunoSEQ multiplex PCR, the TCRdb table keeps only in-frame clones and is missing some. The sample lists roughly 590,000 clones, less than 97% occurring once. CD8 cells classed as naive were CD45RO-negative and positively selected for CCR7, excluding terminally differentiated effector memory CD45RA+ cells. Sequenced input: naive CD8+ T cells sorted from blood. Receptors were obtained from a woman aged 25 to 39 in good health.

This clone was counted once. Distinct nucleotide sequences in the sample also encode this CDR3. J is TRBJ2-1 and V is TRBV6-5, with 7 bases identical to TRBD2. Germline trimming cut 0 bases from V and 6 bases from J; bases unmatched to any gene: 2. This CDR3 comprises 14 residues. Germline CDR1 reads MNHEY; CDR2 reads SVGAGI. CDR3 in amino acids: CASSYSGLVNEQFF. For the CDR3, the DNA is TGTGCCAGCAGTTACTCCGGACTAGTCAATGAGCAGTTCTTC.

This chain uses TRBV29-1 with TRBJ2-7; no definite D call. Trimming stripped 4 bases from V and 5 bases from J, with 6 bases between. Germline-derived CDR1 and CDR2 are SQVTM and ANQGSEA. The CDR3 covers 10 residues. The CDR3 sequence is CSVVNNEQYF. CDR3 in DNA: TGCAGCGTTGTTAACAACGAGCAGTACTTC.

This chain links TRBV28 with TRBJ2-2, with D possibly matching TRBD1 (6 bases). There are 15 residues in the CDR3. V gave up 6 bases and J gave up 4 bases, with 15 bases separating them. CDR1 is MDHEN, CDR2 SYDVKM, per germline. CDR3 amino acids: CASRITGSGTGELFF. CDR3 sequence (DNA): TGTGCCAGCAGGATAACAGGGTCGGGCACCGGGGAGCTGTTTTTT.

This clone has only one observation. This chain connects TRBV4-1 to TRBJ2-7; 8 bases match TRBD2. The CDR3 has 14 residues. Germline V CDR1 and CDR2: MGHRA, YSYEKL. After removal of 1 base from V and 7 bases from J, the junction contained 6 bases not matched to a gene. CDR3 bases: TGCGCCAGCAGCCAAGGCCAGGGACTAGGAGAGCAGTACTTC. Its protein is CASSQGQGLGEQYF.

The chain joins TRBV12-1 to TRBJ2-7; the D call of TRBD1 is as the table states it, not checked on the DNA. TRBV12-1 is classified as a pseudogene. This CDR3 is 16 amino acids long. The CDR3 nucleotides read TGTGCCAGCACCCCCCTGGGGACAGGGGGGGTCTACGAGCAGTACTTC. It specifies CASTPLGTGGVYEQYF.

The chain employs TRBV18 and TRBJ2-7, with D unresolved. Germline CDR1 and CDR2: KGHSH and LQKENI. Trimming stripped 3 bases from V and 0 bases from J, with 12 bases between. The CDR3 runs to 15 residues. CDR3 in amino acids: CASSPLTRSSYEQYF. The CDR3, as DNA: TGTGCCAGCTCACCTCTAACGAGGAGCTCCTACGAGCAGTACTTC. The variable domain in full, with the rest retrieved from reference TRBV18 and TRBJ2-7, is NAGVMQNPRHLVRRRGQEARLRCSPMKGHSHVYWYRQLPEEGLKFMVYLQKENIIDESGMPKERFSAEFPKEGPSILRIQQVVRGDSAAYFCASSPLTRSSYEQYFGPGTRLTVT.

J is TRBJ1-2 and V is TRBV7-9; D is ambiguous. This CDR3 is built from 18 residues. CDR1 and CDR2 (germline): SEHNR, FQNEAQ (reference sequence). The germline V and J ends were trimmed by 1 base and 8 bases, with 26 bases remaining between them. The CDR3 loop reads CASSLGIGRGRYLEGYTF. DNA for the CDR3: TGTGCCAGCAGCTTAGGGATAGGGCGTGGCAGGTACCTGGAGGGCTACACCTTC.

The chain employs TRBV5-5 and TRBJ1-2, with TRBD1 as a possible D gene (5 bases). V was cut by 2 bases and J by 7 bases, with 15 bases left in between. This CDR3 comprises 14 residues. Germline lookup yields CDR1 SGHKS and CDR2 YYEKEE (reference sequence). The CDR3 nucleotides read TGTGCCAGCAGCTTAGGCGGGGGAGTGAGTGGCTACACCTTC. Its protein is CASSLGGGVSGYTF.

This sequence joins TRBV5-8 and TRBJ2-3; D unclear. The V end was cut by 4 bases, the J end by 2 bases, with 8 bases between. The germline V gene has CDR1 SGHTS and CDR2 YDEGEE. This CDR3 has 13 residues. The CDR3 DNA is TGTGCCAGCAGCGAGGACGACACAGATACGCAGTATTTT. It encodes CASSEDDTDTQYF.

This chain uses TRBV19 with TRBJ2-1, with a weak D call TRBD2 (5 bases). The V end was cut by 2 bases, the J end by 7 bases, with 18 bases between. CDR1 and CDR2 from the germline V gene are LNHDA and SQIVND (reference sequence). The CDR3 contains 16 residues. The CDR3 protein is CASSILGGGSGNEQFF. CDR3 nucleotides: TGTGCCAGTAGTATACTTGGTGGCGGTTCGGGGAATGAGCAGTTCTTC.

The rearrangement joins TRBV9 to TRBJ1-5; a weak D match, TRBD1 (5 bases). V dropped 3 bases and J dropped 6 bases, with 13 bases sitting between them. Germline assignment: CDR1 SGDLS and CDR2 YYNGEE. CDR3 size: 14 residues. The CDR3 loop is CASSEGVLPQPQHF. DNA of the CDR3: TGTGCCAGCAGCGAAGGGGTACTCCCTCAGCCCCAGCATTTT.

A word on this clone: Other DNA sequences in this sample translate to the same CDR3. The J gene is TRBJ1-1, the V gene TRBV27; TRBD1 might be the D (6 bases). CDR1 MNHEY and CDR2 SMNVEV come from the germline V gene (reference sequence). Between the trimmed V and J ends, which lost 4 bases and 8 bases, there was a span of 11 bases. The CDR3 covers 12 residues. The CDR3 DNA is TGTGCCAGCAGTTCGGGGGGCGGAGAAGCTTTCTTT. It is translated as CASSSGGGEAFF.

This chain connects TRBV6-1 to TRBJ2-7; D is uncertain. Germline-derived CDR1 and CDR2 are MNHNS and SASEGT. Deletions cut 1 base from V and 0 bases from J, with 7 bases between. CDR3 size: 14 residues. In DNA, the CDR3 is TGTGCCAGCAGTGAAGTTTTCTCCTCCTACGAGCAGTACTTC. Protein sequence: CASSEVFSSYEQYF.

The V call is TRBV2, the J call TRBJ1-2, with a tentative D call TRBD1 (5 bases). The germline CDR1 and CDR2 sequences are SNHLY and FYNNEI. The CDR3 consists of 16 residues. V was shortened by 5 bases and J by 4 bases, with 20 bases between the two germline ends. The CDR3: CASSQTGGDLGYGYTF. CDR3 DNA: TGTGCCAGCAGTCAGACGGGGGGAGACTTGGGCTATGGCTACACCTTC.

The chain is built from TRBV29-1 and TRBJ2-7, with D perhaps TRBD1 or TRBD2 (5 bases each). Deletions cut 4 bases from V and 5 bases from J, with 9 bases between. The CDR3 totals 11 residues. The V gene's germline CDR1 is SQVTM and CDR2 ANQGSEA. The CDR3 DNA sequence: TGCAGCGTTGGGGGGATCCACGAGCAGTACTTC. It translates to CSVGGIHEQYF.

The chain has TRBV28 and TRBJ1-3; D is unresolved. Per the germline V gene, CDR1 is MDHEN and CDR2 is SYDVKM. Deletions cut 5 bases from V and 1 base from J, with 9 bases between. The CDR3 contains 14 residues. The CDR3 DNA sequence: TGTGCCAGCAGTCCCCCTGGATCTGGAAACACCATATATTTT. Translation: CASSPPGSGNTIYF.

This clone came up once. CDR3 DNA sequence: TGTGCCAGCAGTTACGCGGGGGGCCAGCCCCAGCATTTT. This sequence encodes CASSYAGGQPQHF. The chain recombines TRBV6-6 with TRBJ1-5; tentative D call: TRBD1 (6 bases). The V and J ends lost 2 bases and 7 bases respectively, with 9 bases between them. Germline V gene data show CDR1 as MNHNY and CDR2 as SVGAGI (reference sequence). CDR3 length equals 13 residues.

V is TRBV27 and J is TRBJ2-5; TRBD2 matches at 14 bases. In germline, CDR1 is MNHEY, CDR2 SMNVEV (reference sequence). The CDR3 spans 15 residues. V dropped 2 bases and J dropped 5; count of bases not matched to a gene: 1. The CDR3 DNA is TGTGCCAGCAGTTTAGGGACTAGCGGGAGTGAGACCCAGTACTTC. It codes for CASSLGTSGSETQYF.

This chain connects TRBV7-9 to TRBJ2-5; tentative D call: TRBD1 (6 bases). Germline CDR1 and CDR2: SEHNR and FQNEAQ (reference sequence). The CDR3 runs 14 residues. V was pared by 5 bases and J by 5 bases, with 15 bases between. The CDR3 region is CASSRPRGEETQYF. The DNA of the CDR3 is TGTGCCAGCAGCCGGCCCAGGGGTGAGGAGACCCAGTACTTC.

The chain has TRBV28 and TRBJ2-1; tentatively, D is TRBD1 (5 bases). The CDR3 has 15 residues. Trimming cost V 5 bases and J 4 bases, with 15 bases left between them. CDR1 and CDR2 from the germline V gene are MDHEN and SYDVKM. The CDR3 nucleotides read TGTGCCAGCAGTCCCCCTACAGGTCTTTACAATGAGCAGTTCTTC. Translation gives CASSPPTGLYNEQFF.

A remark on this clone: The same CDR3 also results from other DNA sequences found in this sample. CDR3 amino acids: CASSPGQVSYEQYF. In DNA, the CDR3 is TGTGCCAGCAGCCCAGGACAGGTCTCCTACGAGCAGTACTTC. The chain employs TRBV27 and TRBJ2-7; the match to TRBD1 covers 7 bases. Germline V gives CDR1 MNHEY, CDR2 SMNVEV (reference sequence). This CDR3 region has 14 residues. Losses at the gene ends were 6 bases for V and 0 bases for J; bases not matched to a gene: 5.

This chain uses TRBV7-8 with TRBJ2-2; 7 bases are a match to TRBD2. Germline V gene data show CDR1 as SGHVS and CDR2 as FQNEAQ. The V and J ends lost 5 bases and 2 bases, in that order; junction bases with no gene match: 5. This CDR3 is 15 amino acids long. The CDR3 DNA reads TGTGCCAGCAGCACAAGACTAGCTAACACCGGGGAGCTGTTTTTT. This gives the protein CASSTRLANTGELFF. Full variable domain (missing parts from reference TRBV7-8 and TRBJ2-2): GAGVSQSPRYKVAKRGQDVALRCDPISGHVSLFWYQQALGQGPEFLTYFQNEAQLDKSGLPSDRFFAERPEGSVSTLKIQRTQQEDSAVYLCASSTRLANTGELFFGEGSRLTVL.

This chain links TRBV29-1 with TRBJ2-3, with TRBD2 matching 8 bases. The CDR3 is 12 residues long. Germline assignment: CDR1 SQVTM and CDR2 ANQGSEA. With V trimmed by 3 bases and J by 14 bases, 10 bases remained unmatched. Here the CDR3 DNA reads TGCAGCGTTGACTCCCCGGGACTAGGGGTGTATTTT. Its translation is CSVDSPGLGVYF.

V and J are TRBV7-9 and TRBJ2-2; tentative D call: TRBD1 (5 bases). The V gene's germline CDR1 is SEHNR and CDR2 FQNEAQ (reference sequence). V was cut by 2 bases and J by 0 bases, with 7 bases left in between. The length of the CDR3 is 15 residues. Written as DNA, the CDR3 is TGTGCCAGCAGCTTAAGCAGGGCGAACACCGGGGAGCTGTTTTTT. It specifies CASSLSRANTGELFF.

This clone was picked up one time. The rearrangement uses TRBV7-9 and TRBJ2-1; D possibly uses TRBD1 or TRBD2 (5 bases each). The CDR3 consists of 13 residues. V dropped 3 bases and J dropped 8 bases, with 11 bases sitting between them. Looked up from germline, CDR1 is SEHNR and CDR2 is FQNEAQ (reference sequence). The CDR3 DNA reads TGTGCCAGCAGCTTCGAGGGGTTGGATGAGCAGTTCTTC. Protein: CASSFEGLDEQFF. Full variable domain (outside the CDR3, taken from reference TRBV7-9 and TRBJ2-1): DTGVSQNPRHKITKRGQNVTFRCDPISEHNRLYWYRQTLGQGPEFLTYFQNEAQLEKSRLLSDRFSAERPKGSFSTLEIQRTEQGDSAMYLCASSFEGLDEQFFGPGTRLTVL.